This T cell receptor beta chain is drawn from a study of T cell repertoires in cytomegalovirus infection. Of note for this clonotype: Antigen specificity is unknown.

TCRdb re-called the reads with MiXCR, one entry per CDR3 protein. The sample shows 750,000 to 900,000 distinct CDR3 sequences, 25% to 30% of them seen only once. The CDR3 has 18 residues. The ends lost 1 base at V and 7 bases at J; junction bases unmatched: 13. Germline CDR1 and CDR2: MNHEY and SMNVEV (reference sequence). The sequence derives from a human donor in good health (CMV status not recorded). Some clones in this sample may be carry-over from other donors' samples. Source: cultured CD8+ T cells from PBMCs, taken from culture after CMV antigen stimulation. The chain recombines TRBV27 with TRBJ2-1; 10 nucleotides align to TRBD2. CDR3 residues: CASSLWESGAGGQNEQFF. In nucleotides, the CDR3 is TGTGCCAGCAGTTTATGGGAGTCAGGAGCGGGGGGGCAGAATGAGCAGTTCTTC.